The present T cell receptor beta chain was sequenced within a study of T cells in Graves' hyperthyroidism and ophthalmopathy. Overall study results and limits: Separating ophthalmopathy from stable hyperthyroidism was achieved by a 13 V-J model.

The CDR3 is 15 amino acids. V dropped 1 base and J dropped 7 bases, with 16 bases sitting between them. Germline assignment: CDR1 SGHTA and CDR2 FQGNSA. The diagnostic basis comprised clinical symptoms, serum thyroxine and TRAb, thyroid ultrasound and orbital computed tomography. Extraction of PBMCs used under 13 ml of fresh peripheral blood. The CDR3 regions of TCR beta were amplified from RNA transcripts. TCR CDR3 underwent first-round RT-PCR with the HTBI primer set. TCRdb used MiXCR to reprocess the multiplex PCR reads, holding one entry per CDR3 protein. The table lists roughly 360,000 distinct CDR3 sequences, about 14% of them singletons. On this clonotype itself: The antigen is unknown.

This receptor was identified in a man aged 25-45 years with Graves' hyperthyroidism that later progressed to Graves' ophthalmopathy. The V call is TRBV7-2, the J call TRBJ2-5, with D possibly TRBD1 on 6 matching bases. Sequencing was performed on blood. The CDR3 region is CASSLEGTLRGTQYF. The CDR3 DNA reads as TGTGCCAGCAGCTTAGAGGGGACACTCCGGGGGACCCAGTACTTC. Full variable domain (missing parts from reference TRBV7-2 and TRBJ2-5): GAGVSQSPSNKVTEKGKDVELRCDPISGHTALYWYRQSLGQGLEFLIYFQGNSAPDKSGLPSDRFSAERTGGSVSTLTIQRTQQEDSAVYLCASSLEGTLRGTQYFGPGTRLLVL.